The entry below gives a single T cell receptor (beta chain) sequence along with its context. Its antigen remains unidentified. This sample stems from a study of cytomegalovirus exposure and HLA in healthy donors. General study findings and limits: A later analysis linked a missense DCLRE1C variant to TCR beta V- and J-gene trimming. According to an earlier analysis, most TCR beta V segments yielded productive rearrangements about 90% or about 30% of the time.

The PCR made use of 60 Vbeta and 13 Jbeta primers. Clones were sequenced by immunoSEQ multiplex PCR, and TCRdb holds only the in-frame ones, with some missing. The repertoire holds approximately 170,000 clones, with around 80% as singletons. Germline V gene sequence: CDR1 SGDLS, CDR2 YYNGEE. J gave up 3 bases and V 4 bases, and 16 bases lay outside the gene matches. This CDR3 region has 18 residues. The sequenced sample was PBMCs. The genes are TRBV9 and TRBJ2-7; 10 nucleotides agree with TRBD1. The receptor was isolated from a woman aged 40 to 55 in good health and CMV-seronegative. The CDR3, as DNA: TGTGCCAGCAGCCCCGATCTGGGAGGGACAGGGGTCTTCTACGAGCAGTACTTC. Amino acids: CASSPDLGGTGVFYEQYF.